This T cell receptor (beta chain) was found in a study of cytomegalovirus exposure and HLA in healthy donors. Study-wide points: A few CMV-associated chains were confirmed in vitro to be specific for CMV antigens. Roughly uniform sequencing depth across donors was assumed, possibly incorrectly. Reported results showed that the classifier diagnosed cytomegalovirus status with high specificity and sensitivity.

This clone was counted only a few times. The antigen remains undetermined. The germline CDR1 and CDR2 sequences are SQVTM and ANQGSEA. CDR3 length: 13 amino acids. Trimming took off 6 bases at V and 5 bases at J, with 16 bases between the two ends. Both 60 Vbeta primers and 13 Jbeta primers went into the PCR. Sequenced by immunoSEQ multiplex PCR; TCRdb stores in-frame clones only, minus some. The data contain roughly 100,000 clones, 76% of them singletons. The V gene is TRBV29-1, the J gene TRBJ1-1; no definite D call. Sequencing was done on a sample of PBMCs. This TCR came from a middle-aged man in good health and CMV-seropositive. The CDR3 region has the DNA TGCAGCGTCGCCGGGAATTCTTTGACTGAAGCTTTCTTT. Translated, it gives CSVAGNSLTEAFF.